This is a list of T cell receptor beta chains from one sample in a study of blood T cell repertoires in COVID-19. Assay: immunoSEQ multiplex PCR; the TCRdb copy retains only in-frame clones and omits some. The sample has more than 150,000 clones; roughly 80% are singletons. The sequenced sample was peripheral blood. These receptors were taken from a human donor in a cohort sampled during active COVID-19. CDR3s include the opening cysteine and the closing phenylalanine or tryptophan. Fields, in order: clone size, V gene, D gene, J gene, CDR3 DNA, CDR3 protein. D genes are given only for firm matches. Expanded clones get a size class; other rows say once, few or many, or leave the size out.

abundance: few
v_gene: TRBV4-1
d_gene: .
j_gene: TRBJ1-1
CDR3nt: TGCGCCAGCAGCCAAGATAGTACAGATAAGAACACTGAAGCTTTCTTT
CDR3aa: CASSQDSTDKNTEAFF

abundance: .
v_gene: TRBV12-3/TRBV12-4
d_gene: TRBD1
j_gene: TRBJ2-3
CDR3nt: TGTGCCAGCAGTTTTGGGACAGACTCGGAGTATTTT
CDR3aa: CASSFGTDSEYF

abundance: .
v_gene: TRBV6-5
d_gene: TRBD1
j_gene: TRBJ1-4
CDR3nt: TGTGCCAGCAGTTACTCGGGACAGGCCGGTGAAAAACTGTTTTTT
CDR3aa: CASSYSGQAGEKLFF

abundance: .
v_gene: TRBV3-1/TRBV3-2
d_gene: .
j_gene: TRBJ2-7
CDR3nt: TGTGCCAGCAGCCAACGCAGGTCCTACGAGCAGTACTTC
CDR3aa: CASSQRRSYEQYF

abundance: .
v_gene: TRBV19
d_gene: .
j_gene: TRBJ2-3
CDR3nt: TGTGCCAGTGCCCCTCAAGGACTTCCGACAGATACGCAGTATTTT
CDR3aa: CASAPQGLPTDTQYF

abundance: once
v_gene: TRBV27
d_gene: TRBD1
j_gene: TRBJ1-1
CDR3nt: TGTGCCAGCAGACTGACAGGGGGAATGAACACTGAAGCTTTCTTT
CDR3aa: CASRLTGGMNTEAFF

abundance: .
v_gene: TRBV9
d_gene: .
j_gene: TRBJ1-4
CDR3nt: TGTGCCAGCAGCGGAGCACAGGAAAAACTGTTTTTT
CDR3aa: CASSGAQEKLFF

abundance: .
v_gene: TRBV6-1
d_gene: TRBD1
j_gene: TRBJ1-1
CDR3nt: TGTGCCAGCAGTGATACAGGGGGCTACACTGAAGCTTTCTTT
CDR3aa: CASSDTGGYTEAFF

abundance: .
v_gene: TRBV6-2/TRBV6-3
d_gene: .
j_gene: TRBJ2-5
CDR3nt: TGTGCCAGCAGCCCTGAGGTGTGGCCTGTAGCGGTGCAAGAGACCCAGTACTTC
CDR3aa: CASSPEVWPVAVQETQYF

abundance: few
v_gene: TRBV4-1
d_gene: .
j_gene: TRBJ2-7
CDR3nt: TGCGCCAGCAGCCAAGTCCAGGCCCACGAGCAGTACTTC
CDR3aa: CASSQVQAHEQYF

abundance: .
v_gene: TRBV5-5
d_gene: TRBD2
j_gene: TRBJ2-3
CDR3nt: TGTGCCAGCAGCCCTATCGGGGGGGCCTTAGATACGCAGTATTTT
CDR3aa: CASSPIGGALDTQYF

abundance: few
v_gene: TRBV19
d_gene: TRBD2
j_gene: TRBJ2-7
CDR3nt: TGTGCCAGTAGTATTTTGGCGGGGGCCTACGAGCAGTACTTC
CDR3aa: CASSILAGAYEQYF

abundance: .
v_gene: TRBV5-1
d_gene: TRBD2
j_gene: TRBJ2-3
CDR3nt: TGCGCCAGCAGCAGGACTAGCGGGGGGGCGTATAGGACAGATACGCAGTATTTT
CDR3aa: CASSRTSGGAYRTDTQYF

abundance: .
v_gene: TRBV2
d_gene: .
j_gene: TRBJ1-1
CDR3nt: TGTGCCAGCAGATACGGGACACTGGCGAACACTGAAGCTTTCTTT
CDR3aa: CASRYGTLANTEAFF

abundance: .
v_gene: TRBV2
d_gene: TRBD1
j_gene: TRBJ1-2
CDR3nt: TGTGCCAGCAGTGTTCATGCGGCAGGGGGGAACTATGGCTACACCTTC
CDR3aa: CASSVHAAGGNYGYTF

abundance: .
v_gene: TRBV6-5
d_gene: .
j_gene: TRBJ2-7
CDR3nt: TGTGCCAGCAGTCAGGGATCCTACGAGCAGTACTTC
CDR3aa: CASSQGSYEQYF

abundance: few
v_gene: TRBV5-1
d_gene: TRBD1
j_gene: TRBJ1-2
CDR3nt: TGCGCCAGCAGCCTACAGACAGGGCCAACCTATGGCTACACCTTC
CDR3aa: CASSLQTGPTYGYTF

abundance: .
v_gene: TRBV6-5
d_gene: .
j_gene: TRBJ1-4
CDR3nt: TGTGCCAGCAGTTACTCGAGAGTCGAAAAACTGTTTTTT
CDR3aa: CASSYSRVEKLFF

abundance: .
v_gene: TRBV11-2
d_gene: TRBD2
j_gene: TRBJ2-1
CDR3nt: TGTGCCAGCAGCTTACTAGCGGGGGACCACAATGAGCAGTTCTTC
CDR3aa: CASSLLAGDHNEQFF

abundance: few
v_gene: TRBV18
d_gene: .
j_gene: TRBJ2-2
CDR3nt: TGTGCCAGCTCACCCCCGGACAGACAGAACACCGGGGAGCTGTTTTTT
CDR3aa: CASSPPDRQNTGELFF

abundance: .
v_gene: TRBV6-2/TRBV6-3
d_gene: TRBD2
j_gene: TRBJ2-7
CDR3nt: TGTGCCAGCAGTTGGGGTGCCGGGGGGACGACCTACGAGCAGTACTTC
CDR3aa: CASSWGAGGTTYEQYF

abundance: .
v_gene: TRBV19
d_gene: TRBD2
j_gene: TRBJ2-5
CDR3nt: TGTGCCAGTAGTCTAGCGAGCGGGGGGCTCCAAGAGACCCAGTACTTC
CDR3aa: CASSLASGGLQETQYF

abundance: .
v_gene: TRBV5-4
d_gene: TRBD2
j_gene: TRBJ2-7
CDR3nt: TGTGCCAGCAGTCCCAGACTAGCGGGGACCTCCTACGAGCAGTACTTC
CDR3aa: CASSPRLAGTSYEQYF

abundance: .
v_gene: TRBV2
d_gene: .
j_gene: TRBJ1-1
CDR3nt: TGTGCCAGCAGTAGGGGACTGATTGAAGCTTTCTTT
CDR3aa: CASSRGLIEAFF

abundance: .
v_gene: TRBV3-1/TRBV3-2
d_gene: .
j_gene: TRBJ2-7
CDR3nt: TGTGCCAGCAGCCAAACGAACTACTCCGACGAGCAGTACTTC
CDR3aa: CASSQTNYSDEQYF

abundance: .
v_gene: TRBV6-1
d_gene: TRBD1
j_gene: TRBJ2-5
CDR3nt: TGTGCCAGCAGTGACCCGGGACAGGGGAGGGAGACCCAGTACTTC
CDR3aa: CASSDPGQGRETQYF

abundance: .
v_gene: TRBV5-1
d_gene: .
j_gene: TRBJ1-1
CDR3nt: TGCGCCAGCAGCTTGGACGGACACCAGTATGAAGCTTTCTTT
CDR3aa: CASSLDGHQYEAFF

abundance: .
v_gene: TRBV12-3/TRBV12-4
d_gene: TRBD1
j_gene: TRBJ1-1
CDR3nt: TGTGCCAGCAGTTCCCGAGGACAGGGGGTGGCTTTCTTT
CDR3aa: CASSSRGQGVAFF

abundance: .
v_gene: TRBV5-6
d_gene: .
j_gene: TRBJ2-1
CDR3nt: TGTGCCAGCAGCTTCGGACTCGTTGAGCAGTTCTTC
CDR3aa: CASSFGLVEQFF

abundance: few
v_gene: TRBV3-1/TRBV3-2
d_gene: .
j_gene: TRBJ1-1
CDR3nt: TGTGCCAGCAGCCAAGACGGAGGACCGAACACTGAAGCTTTCTTT
CDR3aa: CASSQDGGPNTEAFF

abundance: .
v_gene: TRBV19
d_gene: TRBD1
j_gene: TRBJ1-5
CDR3nt: TGTGCCAGTAGTCCCGAGGGGGCTCTCCATCAGCCCCAGCATTTT
CDR3aa: CASSPEGALHQPQHF

abundance: few
v_gene: TRBV29-1
d_gene: .
j_gene: TRBJ2-7
CDR3nt: TGCAGCGTTGAGTTGGCAGGGGCAAACGAGCAGTACTTC
CDR3aa: CSVELAGANEQYF

abundance: .
v_gene: TRBV2
d_gene: .
j_gene: TRBJ1-1
CDR3nt: TGTGCCAGCCGTGGGGGGGGAGAGGGCACTGAAGCTTTCTTT
CDR3aa: CASRGGGEGTEAFF

abundance: .
v_gene: TRBV5-1
d_gene: .
j_gene: TRBJ1-2
CDR3nt: TGCGCCAGCAGCAAAGAGGGATCGGAGGATGGCTACACCTTC
CDR3aa: CASSKEGSEDGYTF

abundance: few
v_gene: TRBV18
d_gene: .
j_gene: TRBJ1-1
CDR3nt: TGTGCCAGCTCCGGCCGGGGCACTGAAGCTTTCTTT
CDR3aa: CASSGRGTEAFF

abundance: .
v_gene: TRBV6-6
d_gene: .
j_gene: TRBJ1-5
CDR3nt: TGTGCCAGCAGTGTCGGGGGGAATCAGCCCCAGCATTTT
CDR3aa: CASSVGGNQPQHF

abundance: .
v_gene: TRBV27
d_gene: .
j_gene: TRBJ2-5
CDR3nt: TGTGCCAGCAGTTCATCCCCCGGGATCCAAGAGACCCAGTACTTC
CDR3aa: CASSSSPGIQETQYF

abundance: .
v_gene: TRBV20-1
d_gene: TRBD2
j_gene: TRBJ2-4
CDR3nt: TGCAGTGCTAGTGACCTTAGGACTAGCGGGGGGGCCCGTGCCAAAAACATTCAGTACTTC
CDR3aa: CSASDLRTSGGARAKNIQYF

abundance: .
v_gene: TRBV5-1
d_gene: .
j_gene: TRBJ2-2
CDR3nt: TGCGCCAGCAGTGCATTCCTCGGTCTACCGAACACCGGGGAGCTGTTTTTT
CDR3aa: CASSAFLGLPNTGELFF

abundance: .
v_gene: TRBV3-1/TRBV3-2
d_gene: .
j_gene: TRBJ2-1
CDR3nt: TGTGCCAGCAGCCTACTGACGGGAAACAATGAGCAGTTCTTC
CDR3aa: CASSLLTGNNEQFF

abundance: .
v_gene: TRBV5-1
d_gene: TRBD1
j_gene: TRBJ1-1
CDR3nt: TGCGCCAGCAGCTTGGATCCGGACAGGGCCCTGAACACTGAAGCTTTCTTT
CDR3aa: CASSLDPDRALNTEAFF

abundance: .
v_gene: TRBV3-1/TRBV3-2
d_gene: .
j_gene: TRBJ2-1
CDR3nt: TGTGCCAGCAGCTTCGGGGGTGAGCAGTTCTTC
CDR3aa: CASSFGGEQFF

abundance: many
v_gene: TRBV2
d_gene: TRBD1
j_gene: TRBJ1-1
CDR3nt: TGTGCCAGCAGTACTTGGGACAGCTCTGAAGCTTTCTTT
CDR3aa: CASSTWDSSEAFF

abundance: .
v_gene: TRBV4-1
d_gene: TRBD2
j_gene: TRBJ2-3
CDR3nt: TGCGCCAGCAGCCAAGAATTTCCGACTAGCGGGGTAGGGGATACGCAGTATTTT
CDR3aa: CASSQEFPTSGVGDTQYF

abundance: .
v_gene: TRBV5-5
d_gene: TRBD1
j_gene: TRBJ1-2
CDR3nt: TGTGCCAGCAGATCCGGGACAGGACGGCGCGGCTATGGCTACACCTTC
CDR3aa: CASRSGTGRRGYGYTF

abundance: once
v_gene: TRBV3-1/TRBV3-2
d_gene: .
j_gene: TRBJ1-5
CDR3nt: TGTGCCAGCAGCCGAGGACAGCGCTCTCAGCCCCAGCATTTT
CDR3aa: CASSRGQRSQPQHF

abundance: .
v_gene: TRBV12-3/TRBV12-4
d_gene: .
j_gene: TRBJ1-6
CDR3nt: TGTGCCAGCAGTCAGGGGAATAATTCACCCCTCCACTTT
CDR3aa: CASSQGNNSPLHF

abundance: .
v_gene: TRBV7-2
d_gene: .
j_gene: TRBJ2-1
CDR3nt: TGTGCCAGCAGCTTAGTCGGGGGTTCTTACAATGAGCAGTTCTTC
CDR3aa: CASSLVGGSYNEQFF

abundance: .
v_gene: TRBV18
d_gene: TRBD1
j_gene: TRBJ1-5
CDR3nt: TGTGCCAGCTCTGAGACAGGGCTGGGCAATCAGCCCCAGCATTTT
CDR3aa: CASSETGLGNQPQHF